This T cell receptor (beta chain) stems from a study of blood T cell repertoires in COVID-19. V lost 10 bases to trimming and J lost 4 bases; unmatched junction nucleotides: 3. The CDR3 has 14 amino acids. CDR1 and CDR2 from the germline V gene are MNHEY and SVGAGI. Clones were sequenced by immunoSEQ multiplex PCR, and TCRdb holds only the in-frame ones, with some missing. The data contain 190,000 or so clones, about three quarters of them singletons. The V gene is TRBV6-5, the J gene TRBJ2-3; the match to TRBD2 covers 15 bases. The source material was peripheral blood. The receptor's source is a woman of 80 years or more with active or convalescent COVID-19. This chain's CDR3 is CAIRTSGGADTQYF. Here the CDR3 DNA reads TGTGCCATACGGACTAGCGGGGGGGCAGATACGCAGTATTTT.